The TCR beta chain under discussion was sequenced for a study of T cell responses to AZD1222 COVID-19 vaccine. The data were produced by immunoSEQ multiplex PCR, yet TCRdb's version contains in-frame clones alone and is incomplete. Of 170,000 or so clones listed, about nine tenths are singletons. The table lists this clone with a few counts. Its antigen is unknown. Germline V gene data show CDR1 as LGHNA and CDR2 as YNFKEQ. The J segment lost 6 bases and the V segment lost 3 bases, leaving 11 bases of the junction unmatched. CDR3 length: 17 residues. Study-wide results and limits: Baseline testing showed seropositivity in only a handful of AZD1222 recipients.

This rearrangement joins TRBV4-2 to TRBJ2-3; 11 nucleotides align to TRBD2. The TCR originated in an adult in good health. Sequencing was performed on peripheral blood, taken on day 0 of AZD1222 vaccination. This CDR3 is CASSQTVAGGHGDTQYF. CDR3 nucleotides: TGTGCCAGCAGCCAGACCGTAGCGGGGGGGCATGGTGATACGCAGTATTTT.